Below are 19 T cell receptor beta chains sequenced from a single sample in a study of cytomegalovirus exposure and HLA in healthy donors. With 60 Vbeta and 13 Jbeta primers, the PCR was carried out. TCRdb keeps only in-frame clones here, not all; method: immunoSEQ multiplex PCR. The table lists 97,000 or so clones, approximately 9% of them singletons. The material sequenced was PBMCs. These TCRs come from a man aged 45-65 years in good health and CMV-seropositive.

J is TRBJ2-5 and V is TRBV5-4; D is possibly TRBD2 (7 bases). The CDR3 runs 17 residues. Between the trimmed V and J ends, which lost 3 bases and 4 bases, there was a span of 22 bases. Germline loops: CDR1 SGHNT, CDR2 YYREEE (reference sequence). The CDR3, as DNA: TGTGCCAGCAGCTCGCCGACGGGGGGCGCGTTTGGAGAGACCCAGTACTTC. Amino acid sequence: CASSSPTGGAFGETQYF. Variable domain in full (rest from reference TRBV5-4 and TRBJ2-5): ETGVTQSPTHLIKTRGQQVTLRCSSQSGHNTVSWYQQALGQGPQFIFQYYREEENGRGNFPPRFSGLQFPNYSSELNVNALELDDSALYLCASSSPTGGAFGETQYFGPGTRLLVL.

The chain uses TRBV4-1 and TRBJ2-1, with TRBD2 identical over 13 bases. The CDR3 has 17 residues. Germline assignment: CDR1 MGHRA and CDR2 YSYEKL. V was clipped by 4 bases and J by 5 bases; unmatched bases: 8. CDR3: CASSLRTSGSLNNEQFF. DNA of the CDR3: TGCGCCAGCAGCCTTCGGACTAGCGGGAGTTTAAACAATGAGCAGTTCTTC.

CDR3: CASSEEGGRDEKLFF. In nucleotides, the CDR3 is TGTGCCAGCAGTGAAGAGGGGGGGCGTGATGAAAAACTGTTTTTT. V gene TRBV2 combines with J gene TRBJ1-4, with TRBD1 as a possible D gene (6 bases). CDR3 size: 15 residues. Germline V CDR1 and CDR2: SNHLY, FYNNEI. V shed 1 base and J shed 6 bases, with 12 bases lying between them.

This clone has at least ten counts. The gene calls are TRBV5-6 and TRBJ2-5; the match to TRBD2 covers 8 bases. CDR3 size: 15 residues. The V segment lost 0 bases and the J segment 4 bases; nucleotides outside the gene matches: 5. Germline V lookup: CDR1 SGHDT, CDR2 YYEEEE. In DNA form, the CDR3 reads TGTGCCAGCAGCTTGGGCGGGAGGATTTTAGAGACCCAGTACTTC. Translation: CASSLGGRILETQYF.

The V and J genes are TRBV7-2 and TRBJ2-7, with a tentative D call TRBD2 (7 bases). Deletions cut 4 bases from V and 3 bases from J, with 13 bases between. In germline, CDR1 is SGHTA, CDR2 FQGNSA. There are 14 residues in the CDR3. The CDR3 nucleotides are TGTGCCAGCAGCTGGGGGGGACAACGCTACGAGCAGTACTTC. Residues: CASSWGGQRYEQYF.

This clone was found a few times. The CDR3 loop reads CASRADLILLNEQFF. The CDR3 region has the DNA TGTGCCAGCAGGGCGGACTTAATACTCCTCAATGAGCAGTTCTTC. This chain uses TRBV2 with TRBJ2-1, with D tentatively TRBD2 (5 bases). The germline CDR1 and CDR2 sequences are SNHLY and FYNNEI. V lost 6 bases, J lost 6 bases, and 18 bases lay in between. The CDR3 has 15 residues. Complete variable domain (other parts from reference TRBV2 and TRBJ2-1): EPEVTQTPSHQVTQMGQEVILRCVPISNHLYFYWYRQILGQKVEFLVSFYNNEISEKSEIFDDQFSVERPDGSNFTLKIRSTKLEDSAMYFCASRADLILLNEQFFGPGTRLTVL.

The chain is built from TRBV2 and TRBJ2-1; 8 bases fit TRBD2. Germline trimming cut 11 bases from V and 5 bases from J; bases unmatched to any gene: 14. Germline V lookup: CDR1 SNHLY, CDR2 FYNNEI. The CDR3 spans 15 residues. The chain's CDR3 is CAVRGREGPDNEQFF. The CDR3 DNA reads TGTGCCGTACGAGGACGGGAGGGCCCCGACAATGAGCAGTTCTTC.

This rearrangement joins TRBV7-2 to TRBJ2-1, with 9 bases matching TRBD1. This CDR3 spans 17 amino acids. After removal of 5 bases from V and 3 bases from J, the junction contained 11 bases not matched to a gene. Germline CDR1 reads SGHTA; CDR2 reads FQGNSA. CDR3 region: CASSRETGTGIYNEQFF. For the CDR3, the DNA is TGTGCCAGCAGCCGAGAAACCGGGACAGGGATCTACAATGAGCAGTTCTTC.

The chain employs TRBV30 and TRBJ2-3; the D gene is possibly TRBD1 (6 bases). This CDR3 region has 15 residues. Per the germline V gene, CDR1 is GTSNPN and CDR2 is SVGIG (reference sequence). V lost 0 bases, J lost 0 bases, and 10 bases lay in between. The CDR3 loop reads CAWSVLGHSTDTQYF. CDR3 DNA: TGTGCCTGGAGTGTACTGGGACATAGCACAGATACGCAGTATTTT.

This clone has a handful of counts. This sequence joins TRBV30 and TRBJ2-3, with 9 bases that match TRBD2. The J segment lost 2 bases and the V segment lost 8 bases, leaving 14 bases of the junction unmatched. Germline-derived CDR1 and CDR2 are GTSNPN and SVGIG (reference sequence). This CDR3 comprises 16 residues. The CDR3 spells CAHSSGSTYATDTQYF. The CDR3 coding sequence is TGTGCCCATAGTAGCGGGAGCACGTACGCCACAGATACGCAGTATTTT.

This clone was detected a few times. The chain couples TRBV27 to TRBJ1-5; D may be TRBD1 (6 bases). This CDR3 region has 13 residues. Germline lookup yields CDR1 MNHEY and CDR2 SMNVEV (reference sequence). The V and J ends lost 4 bases and 7 bases respectively, with 11 bases between them. CDR3 DNA sequence: TGTGCCAGCAGTTCTGACAGGTACCAGCCCCAGCATTTT. Its protein product is CASSSDRYQPQHF.

The chain recombines TRBV7-9 with TRBJ2-6, with D maybe TRBD1 (6 bases). Germline CDR1 and CDR2: SEHNR and FQNEAQ (reference sequence). Trimming pared 3 bases from V and 0 bases from J, leaving 12 bases between. CDR3 size: 17 residues. The CDR3 coding sequence is TGTGCCAGCAGCTTGGGGGCCCTGAGCTCTGGGGCCAACGTCCTGACTTTC. It codes for CASSLGALSSGANVLTF.

CDR3 protein: CASSGTGLGEQFF. CDR3 bases: TGTGCCAGCTCGGGGACAGGACTGGGTGAGCAGTTCTTC. The chain couples TRBV18 to TRBJ2-1; the match to TRBD1 covers 8 bases. CDR1 is KGHSH, CDR2 LQKENI, per germline. V was clipped by 6 bases and J by 9 bases; unmatched bases: 7. The CDR3 covers 13 residues.

This clone was picked up a small number of times. This sequence joins TRBV6-5 and TRBJ2-7; 8 bases are shared with TRBD2. Germline CDR1 is MNHEY and CDR2 is SVGAGI. The CDR3 loop spans 16 amino acids. The J segment lost 3 bases and the V segment lost 0 bases, leaving 7 bases of the junction unmatched. The DNA of the CDR3 is TGTGCCAGCAGTTACTCTCGGCTAGCGGGCTACTACGAGCAGTACTTC. Translating it yields CASSYSRLAGYYEQYF.

This chain connects TRBV5-1 to TRBJ2-7; no clear D gene. In germline, CDR1 is SGHRS, CDR2 YFSETQ. This CDR3 is 12 amino acids long. Trimming took 8 bases from V and 5 from J, leaving 14 bases between them. The CDR3 nucleotides are TGCGCCAGTTCCGAGGCTCTCAACGAGCAGTACTTC. This codes for CASSEALNEQYF.

The J gene is TRBJ2-7, the V gene TRBV23-1, with D possibly matching TRBD1 (6 bases). TRBV23-1 carries the ORF label, with uncertain function. Trimming took off 0 bases at V and 3 bases at J, with 15 bases between the two ends. The CDR3 consists of 16 residues. The CDR3 DNA reads as TGCGCCAGCAGTCAATCGGGCCAGGGGCGCAGCTACGAGCAGTACTTC. Its protein is CASSQSGQGRSYEQYF.

V usage is TRBV7-8 and J usage is TRBJ2-7, with 12 bases that match TRBD2. V was pared by 5 bases and J by 6 bases, with 5 bases of the junction left unmatched. This CDR3 is built from 14 residues. Germline V gene sequence: CDR1 SGHVS, CDR2 FQNEAQ. CDR3 in DNA: TGTGCCAGCAGCCCTAGCGGGAGGGCCCCCGAGCAGTACTTC. This translates into CASSPSGRAPEQYF.

This clone has at least ten counts. V and J are TRBV10-3 and TRBJ1-5; D is unresolved. Trimming stripped 2 bases from V and 7 bases from J, with 15 bases between. Germline values: CDR1 ENHRY, CDR2 SYGVKD. The CDR3 has 15 amino acids. The CDR3 protein is CAISETPGSVQPQHF. The CDR3 nucleotides read TGTGCCATCAGTGAGACACCAGGTTCGGTCCAGCCCCAGCATTTT.

The chain employs TRBV7-9 and TRBJ2-1, with 8 bases fitting TRBD2. The V gene end was trimmed by 0 bases and the J gene end by 9 bases; junction bases not matched to a gene: 10. Germline loops: CDR1 SEHNR, CDR2 FQNEAQ (reference sequence). The CDR3 has 16 amino acids. DNA of the CDR3: TGTGCCAGCAGCTTAGCGCGGACTAGCTCCCGCAGTGAGCAGTTCTTC. Translating gives CASSLARTSSRSEQFF. Full variable domain (remainder filled in from reference TRBV7-9 and TRBJ2-1): DTGVSQNPRHKITKRGQNVTFRCDPISEHNRLYWYRQTLGQGPEFLTYFQNEAQLEKSRLLSDRFSAERPKGSFSTLEIQRTEQGDSAMYLCASSLARTSSRSEQFFGPGTRLTVL.